The text below deals with one T cell receptor (beta chain). The antigen remains unidentified. Germline CDR1 SGHRS, CDR2 YFSETQ. The CDR3 consists of 16 residues. The trim removed 3 bases at V and 6 bases at J, leaving 10 bases unmatched. The record originates from a study of T cell responses to AZD1222 COVID-19 vaccine. Assay: immunoSEQ multiplex PCR; the TCRdb copy retains only in-frame clones and omits some. The sample includes 95,000 to 100,000 clones, 88% of them seen just once. Study findings and constraints: Of spike-specific TCRs, nearly half reportedly target regions left unmutated in variants. Researchers report vaccine-associated CD4 TCRs spanning spike, with dominance at 160-218 and 743-854. Just a handful of AZD1222 recipients were seropositive at baseline. Spike-specific TCR repertoires showed rising breadth and depth after two AZD1222 doses.

The material was peripheral blood, obtained 28 days after the second AZD1222 dose. This chain joins TRBV5-1 and TRBJ1-1; 11 positions agree with TRBD1. This TCR derives from an adult who received the AZD1222 COVID-19 vaccine. The CDR3 DNA is TGCGCCAGCAGCTCCAGGACAGGGGGCCGAAGTCCTGAAGCTTTCTTT. Translating gives CASSSRTGGRSPEAFF.